This T cell receptor beta chain is from a study of blood T cells in healthy people across ages. Overall study findings and caveats: Across the age range, TCR beta diversity per million T cells fell in a roughly linear way.

The sample providers were healthy Caucasian people from Russia, aged about 6 to 95. At least 5.5 micrograms of total RNA were extracted per sample. This clonotype was seen only a few times. Its antigen is still unknown. The CDR3 is 14 residues long. CDR1 and CDR2 from the germline V gene are KGHDR and SFDVKD. The ends were cut back, 12 bases at V and 0 bases at J, with 14 bases in the middle. With a J-beta primer mix and a sample-barcoded 5' primer, a second PCR ran roughly 6 to 11 cycles. Every cDNA molecule bore a tag from a template-switch adaptor containing 12 random nucleotides. TCRdb reprocessed the 5' RACE reads with MiXCR, giving one entry per CDR3 protein. This table holds about 570,000 distinct CDR3 sequences, approximately 30% found once.

This sequence joins TRBV24-1 and TRBJ2-1, with D perhaps TRBD2 (5 bases). The receptor was derived from a woman in her sixties or seventies in good health. Sequenced: blood. CDR3 sequence reads: CAPVTGSSYNEQFF. As DNA, the CDR3 is TGTGCCCCAGTCACGGGGAGCTCCTACAATGAGCAGTTCTTC.